The 17 T cell receptor beta chains reported below all come from one sample, sequenced in a study of cytomegalovirus exposure and HLA in healthy donors. Primers for the PCR totalled 60 Vbeta and 13 Jbeta. Data came from immunoSEQ multiplex PCR; TCRdb stores just in-frame clones and leaves some out. The data show 78,000 or so clones, around 85% seen once. Sequenced: PBMCs. The receptors stem from a woman in her fifties or sixties in good health and CMV-seronegative.

In DNA form, the CDR3 reads TGTGCCACCAGCAGAGATTGGGGACAGGGGGTTGGCTATGGCTACACCTTC. Translation gives CATSRDWGQGVGYGYTF. The V gene is TRBV15, the J gene TRBJ1-2; 11 bases match TRBD1. Germline assignment: CDR1 LNHNV and CDR2 YYDKDF (reference sequence). The CDR3 is 17 residues long. V lost 0 bases and J lost 4; bases outside the gene matches: 7.

The chain uses TRBV25-1 and TRBJ2-1; 7 bases fit TRBD1. Losses at the gene ends were 4 bases for V and 4 bases for J; bases not matched to a gene: 7. The CDR3 length is 15 residues. Germline CDR1 and CDR2: MGHDK and SYGVNS. The DNA of the CDR3 is TGTGCCAGCAGTGGACAGGGTCTTAATTACAATGAGCAGTTCTTC. Protein product: CASSGQGLNYNEQFF.

The genes are TRBV10-1 and TRBJ2-6; D gene ambiguous. V lost 0 bases and J 12 bases, leaving 12 bases between the germline ends. Germline V gene data show CDR1 as WNHNN and CDR2 as SYGVQD (reference sequence). The CDR3 loop spans 14 amino acids. The CDR3 reads CASSESQPNPVLTF. The CDR3 DNA follows: TGCGCCAGCAGTGAGTCACAGCCCAACCCCGTCCTGACTTTC.

This clone appeared a single time. This sequence joins TRBV6-6 and TRBJ1-5; no clear D gene. Germline values: CDR1 MNHNY, CDR2 SVGAGI (reference sequence). The CDR3 sequence is 14 residues long. V lost 0 bases, J lost 7 bases, and 10 bases lay in between. The CDR3 sequence is CASSYSTLSQPQHF. CDR3 DNA: TGTGCCAGCAGTTACTCGACTCTATCACAGCCCCAGCATTTT.

V is TRBV5-1 and J is TRBJ2-7, with D possibly being TRBD2 (5 bases). Germline V gene lookup returns CDR1 SGHRS and CDR2 YFSETQ. Trimming removed 3 bases from V and 3 bases from J, with 19 bases in between. The CDR3 spans 16 residues. CDR3 DNA sequence: TGCGCCAGCAGCTACATACGGGATCTCGGGAACTACGAGCAGTACGTC. This sequence encodes CASSYIRDLGNYEQYV.

The chain has TRBV5-1 and TRBJ1-2, with 8 bases identical to TRBD1. The J segment lost 0 bases and the V segment lost 4 bases, leaving 5 bases of the junction unmatched. The CDR3 sequence is 15 residues long. The germline CDR1 and CDR2 sequences are SGHRS and YFSETQ. The CDR3 coding sequence is TGCGCCAGCAGCCCAGGACAGGGCCCTAACTATGGCTACACCTTC. Translation: CASSPGQGPNYGYTF.

This clone was recorded only once. The chain employs TRBV7-9 and TRBJ2-3; a possible D gene is TRBD1 (6 bases). V lost 5 bases and J lost 5, with 26 bases in between. Germline V lookup: CDR1 SEHNR, CDR2 FQNEAQ (reference sequence). The CDR3 has 18 residues. CDR3: CASSQTKMDNRAGDTQYF. The DNA of the CDR3 is TGTGCCAGCAGCCAGACCAAAATGGATAACAGGGCAGGAGATACGCAGTATTTT.

As concerns this clone: Lacking the conserved final phenylalanine or tryptophan, this CDR3 likely reflects a read error. It is unclear where the CDR3 begins or ends on the DNA, so no DNA is shown, and the CDR3 is as TCRdb lists it. The chain carries TRBV6-1 and TRBJ2-7; the listed D gene, TRBD2, was not tested against the DNA. Per germline, CDR1 MNHNS and CDR2 SASEGT. With termini counted, the CDR3 has 15 amino acids. The CDR3 sequence: CASSENGTSGRHQVL.

This rearrangement joins TRBV5-1 to TRBJ1-1, with D unclear. This CDR3 is 13 amino acids long. V was shortened by 2 bases and J by 4 bases, with 9 bases between the two germline ends. The V gene's germline CDR1 is SGHRS and CDR2 YFSETQ. The CDR3 here is CASSFAYSTEAFF. CDR3 DNA sequence: TGCGCCAGCAGCTTCGCGTACAGCACTGAAGCTTTCTTT.

The rearrangement links TRBV30 to TRBJ2-1; TRBD1 might be the D (6 bases). V lost 2 bases to trimming and J lost 4 bases, with 15 bases between them. This CDR3 spans 15 amino acids. Per the germline V gene, CDR1 is GTSNPN and CDR2 is SVGIG (reference sequence). The CDR3 nucleotides are TGTGCCTGGAGTCCGGCCGGGACAAATTACAATGAGCAGTTCTTC. Protein sequence: CAWSPAGTNYNEQFF.

The chain links TRBV7-2 to TRBJ1-1; the D gene is possibly TRBD1 (6 bases). CDR3 length: 14 amino acids. The germline gives CDR1 SGHTA, CDR2 FQGNSA. Between the trimmed V and J ends, which lost 2 bases and 3 bases, there was a span of 10 bases. The CDR3: CASSLNYRDTEAFF. DNA of the CDR3: TGTGCCAGCAGCTTAAATTACAGGGACACTGAAGCTTTCTTT. Looking up the rest from reference TRBV7-2 and TRBJ1-1 gives the full variable domain: GAGVSQSPSNKVTEKGKDVELRCDPISGHTALYWYRQSLGQGLEFLIYFQGNSAPDKSGLPSDRFSAERTGGSVSTLTIQRTQQEDSAVYLCASSLNYRDTEAFFGQGTRLTVV.

The chain has TRBV6-5 and TRBJ2-3, with D possibly being TRBD1 (6 bases). Germline-derived CDR1 and CDR2 are MNHEY and SVGAGI. The CDR3 consists of 14 residues. Trimming removed 6 bases from V and 1 base from J, with 11 bases in between. CDR3: CASRVKGGTDTQYF. The CDR3 nucleotides are TGTGCCAGCAGGGTCAAGGGGGGCACAGATACGCAGTATTTT.

The CDR3 sequence: CASSRRQGITTGNTIYF. In DNA, the CDR3 is TGTGCCAGCAGCCGAAGACAGGGTATCACAACTGGAAACACCATATATTTT. The V and J genes are TRBV28 and TRBJ1-3, with 7 bases that match TRBD1. The germline V gene encodes CDR1 MDHEN and CDR2 SYDVKM. The junction had 13 bases not matched to a gene; V was cut back by 6 bases and J by 2 bases. The CDR3 length is 17 residues.

This clone has only one observation. This chain joins TRBV6-6 and TRBJ1-4, with D possibly being TRBD1 (6 bases). The CDR3 consists of 15 residues. V was clipped by 6 bases and J by 6 bases, with 17 bases between them. CDR1 and CDR2 (germline): MNHNY, SVGAGI (reference sequence). The CDR3 region is CASSRTVAVYEKLFF. As DNA, the CDR3 is TGTGCCAGCAGCCGGACAGTTGCCGTCTATGAAAAACTGTTTTTT.

This chain joins TRBV19 and TRBJ1-5, with 8 bases aligning to TRBD1. With 5 bases clipped from V and 4 bases from J, the junction kept 7 bases outside the gene matches. This CDR3 spans 15 amino acids. From germline, CDR1 is LNHDA and CDR2 SQIVND (reference sequence). The CDR3 sequence: CASSLTGVENQPQHF. The CDR3 nucleotides read TGTGCCAGTAGTCTGACAGGGGTTGAGAATCAGCCCCAGCATTTT.

The rearrangement links TRBV10-3 to TRBJ1-2; D not resolved. V dropped 10 bases and J dropped 0 bases, with 21 bases sitting between them. Germline V lookup: CDR1 ENHRY, CDR2 SYGVKD. This CDR3 is built from 16 residues. The CDR3: CATGDSPSRANYGYTF. The CDR3 nucleotides are TGTGCCACCGGCGACTCCCCCAGTCGTGCTAACTATGGCTACACCTTC.

The chain couples TRBV2 to TRBJ2-7; D may be TRBD1 (6 bases). Trimming left V 2 bases short and J 6 bases short, with 17 bases between. The CDR3 has 15 residues. CDR1 and CDR2 (germline): SNHLY, FYNNEI. CDR3 amino acids: CASSEFTQGLSEQYV. The CDR3 nucleotides are TGTGCCAGCAGTGAATTTACCCAGGGGCTTTCCGAGCAGTACGTC.